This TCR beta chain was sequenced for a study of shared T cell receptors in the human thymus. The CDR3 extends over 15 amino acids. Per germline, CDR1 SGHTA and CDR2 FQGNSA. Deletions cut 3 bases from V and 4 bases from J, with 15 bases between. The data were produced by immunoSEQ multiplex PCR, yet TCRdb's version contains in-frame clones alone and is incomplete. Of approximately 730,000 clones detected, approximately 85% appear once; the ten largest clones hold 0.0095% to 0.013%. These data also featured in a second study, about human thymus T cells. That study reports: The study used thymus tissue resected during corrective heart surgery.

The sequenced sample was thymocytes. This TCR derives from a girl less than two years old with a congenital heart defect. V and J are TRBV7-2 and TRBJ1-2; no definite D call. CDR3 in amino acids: CASSFTREGSYGYTF. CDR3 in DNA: TGTGCCAGCAGCTTCACCCGGGAGGGTTCCTATGGCTACACCTTC.